This entry lists 8 T cell receptor beta chains sequenced from one sample in a study of CXCR3-negative and CXCR3-positive naive CD8 T cells (dated by TCRdb to the late 2010s). Sequenced using a NextSeq 550. The Human TCR Profiling Kit (MiLaboratory) was used to make UMI-labeled 5' RACE TRB cDNA libraries. The reads, reprocessed by TCRdb, yield one row per CDR3 protein sequence and no DNA. The table for this sample lists about 89,000 distinct CDR3 sequences. Around 0.51% of the sample is in the top ten clones. These receptors have no known antigen. The investigation overall reported the following: Compared with CXCR3-negative naive cells, CXCR3-positive naive cells had TRB CDR3s with higher hydrophobicity (lower Kidera factor 4), lower energy, and higher strength and volume indices.

Sequencing was carried out using naive CXCR3+ CD8+ T cells from blood. The cell subset or site label on this specimen signifies: CD45RO-CCR7+CD27+CD95- naive CD8+ T cells expressing CXCR3 (TNR3+). The receptor source for this set is a human donor in good health. Some clones in this sample may be carry-over from other donors' samples.

The gene calls are TRBV29-1 and TRBJ2-1; TCRdb's D call, TRBD2, is unchecked because there is no DNA. The germline V gene has CDR1 SQVTM and CDR2 ANQGSEA. CDR3 size: 15 residues. CDR3 sequence reads: CSVGPFSGSANEQFF.

The genes are TRBV7-2 and TRBJ1-5. The CDR3 spans 17 residues. The V gene's germline CDR1 is SGHTA and CDR2 FQGNSA. CDR3 amino acids: CASSLSMIGEGSQPQHF.

J is TRBJ2-7 and V is TRBV5-1; TCRdb's D call, TRBD1, is unchecked because there is no DNA. This CDR3 has 14 residues. CDR1 and CDR2 (germline): SGHRS, YFSETQ. The chain's CDR3 is CASSDGTGTYEQYF.

The chain is built from TRBV28 and TRBJ2-3; no DNA is available, so the TRBD2 call from TCRdb remains unchecked. From germline, CDR1 is MDHEN and CDR2 SYDVKM. CDR3 length equals 14 residues. CDR3: CATGTSGGTDTQYF.

The chain carries TRBV5-6 and TRBJ2-7; TCRdb lists TRBD1, though no DNA is available to test this call. Germline V gene lookup returns CDR1 SGHDT and CDR2 YYEEEE. The CDR3 has 12 amino acids. The CDR3 loop reads CASSPGTAEQYF.

This chain joins TRBV5-1 and TRBJ1-1. CDR3 size: 15 residues. CDR1 is SGHRS and CDR2 is YFSETQ in the germline V gene. The CDR3 sequence: CASSSRVGMNTEAFF.

V gene TRBV27 combines with J gene TRBJ2-7; checking the TCRdb D call of TRBD1 is not possible without DNA. Per the germline V gene, CDR1 is MNHEY and CDR2 is SMNVEV (reference sequence). CDR3 length: 15 residues. The CDR3 spells CASSFTGGRPYEQYF.

The chain combines TRBV25-1 with TRBJ2-2; TCRdb calls TRBD1, which cannot be checked without DNA. CDR1 and CDR2 (germline): MGHDK, SYGVNS. This CDR3 comprises 18 residues. The CDR3 here is CASSEYFPGARDTGELFF.